A selection of T cell receptor beta chains follows, all from one sample in a study of blood T cell repertoires in COVID-19. The table came from immunoSEQ multiplex PCR; TCRdb's copy has only in-frame clones and leaves some out. Altogether under 85,000 clones are present, roughly 90% being singletons, with the ten largest covering roughly 12%. The source material was peripheral blood. These receptors all stem from a man aged 65 to 85 with active or convalescent COVID-19. CDR3s include the opening cysteine and the closing phenylalanine or tryptophan. The D gene is left open where the match is weak. Only some rows state a clone size, as once, few, many or a class for expanded clones.

CDR3nt | CDR3aa | d_gene | j_gene | v_gene | abundance
TGTGCCAGCAGGGGCCAGGGGAGCTACGAGCAGTACTTC | CASRGQGSYEQYF | - | TRBJ2-7 | TRBV11-2 | -
TGTGCCAGCAGCGTCGGGACTAGCGGGGGGGCTTCGGAGACCCAGTACTTC | CASSVGTSGGASETQYF | TRBD2 | TRBJ2-5 | TRBV9 | once
TGTGCCAGTAGTATTTTCTGGACAGGAGACTACGAGCAGTACTTC | CASSIFWTGDYEQYF | TRBD1 | TRBJ2-7 | TRBV19 | -
TGTGCCACCAGCAGAGAGGGAGGGTTGAGTACCTACGAGCAGTACTTC | CATSREGGLSTYEQYF | TRBD2 | TRBJ2-7 | TRBV15 | once
TGTGCCAGCAGCCCCCCCCCTGGGCGGGGGTTTCAGAATACGCAGTATTTT | CASSPPPGRGFQNTQYF | TRBD2 | TRBJ2-3 | TRBV7-9 | -
TGCGCCAGCAGCCACAGCACCCTCTATGGCTACACCTTC | CASSHSTLYGYTF | - | TRBJ1-2 | TRBV5-1 | -
TGTGTCAGCAGCTGGGGGACTTCTAACACCGGGGAGCTGTTTTTT | CVSSWGTSNTGELFF | - | TRBJ2-2 | TRBV11-2 | -
TGTGCCACTAACCTATTTGCCCCAGATACGCAGTATTTT | CATNLFAPDTQYF | - | TRBJ2-3 | TRBV2 | few
TGTGCCAGCTCCCGGACTAATCAGCCCCAGCATTTT | CASSRTNQPQHF | - | TRBJ1-5 | TRBV18 | -
TGTGCCACCAGTGATCTTGGAGACGGGGGGACAGATACGCAGTATTTT | CATSDLGDGGTDTQYF | TRBD2 | TRBJ2-3 | TRBV24-1 | -
TGCGCCAGCAGCGTCCGTCTCGGGGGGGCCCTCTACGAGCAGTACTTC | CASSVRLGGALYEQYF | TRBD2 | TRBJ2-7 | TRBV4-1 | -
TGTGCCAGCAGTTGGACAGGCGCGGGCTACACCTTC | CASSWTGAGYTF | TRBD1 | TRBJ1-2 | TRBV12-3/TRBV12-4 | -
TGTGCCAGCAGTCTTGGCCCGCACGGGGGCTACACCTTC | CASSLGPHGGYTF | - | TRBJ1-2 | TRBV6-5 | -
TGTGCCAGCAGGGGGACAGGGCGGGACACCATATATTTT | CASRGTGRDTIYF | TRBD1 | TRBJ1-3 | TRBV12-3/TRBV12-4 | -
TGTGCCATCAGCAAATCGACAGGGGGCAGTGAAAAACTGTTTTTT | CAISKSTGGSEKLFF | TRBD1 | TRBJ1-4 | TRBV10-3 | -
TGTGCCAGCAGTACACCGGGACAGGCTACCTACGAGCAGTACTTC | CASSTPGQATYEQYF | TRBD1 | TRBJ2-7 | TRBV28 | -
TGTGCCAGCAGTTCAGGGTTAACCTACGAGCAGTACTTC | CASSSGLTYEQYF | - | TRBJ2-7 | TRBV27 | -
TGTGCCAGCAGCTTAGGACTGAAGGCAGGGGGCAATGAGCAGTTCTTC | CASSLGLKAGGNEQFF | TRBD1 | TRBJ2-1 | TRBV7-2 | -
TGTGCCAGCAGCCCCGAGGACAGGGGTGATGGCTACACCTTC | CASSPEDRGDGYTF | TRBD1 | TRBJ1-2 | TRBV7-9 | once
TGTGCCAGTAGTATGGTCGGCTCGCAAGCGGGGGAAGCTTTCTTT | CASSMVGSQAGEAFF | - | TRBJ1-1 | TRBV19 | -
TGTGCCAGCAGTGAAGCCGACAGACCTCAAGAGACCCAGTACTTC | CASSEADRPQETQYF | - | TRBJ2-5 | TRBV2 | -
TGCGCCAGCAGCTTGGTTTCCGGGGGGGCCGACAGGCGGACAGATACGCAGTATTTT | CASSLVSGGADRRTDTQYF | TRBD2 | TRBJ2-3 | TRBV5-1 | -
TGCGCCAGCAGTGACCGGGGAGAGACCCAGTACTTC | CASSDRGETQYF | - | TRBJ2-5 | TRBV10-2 | -
TGCGCCAGCAGCTTGGGGGACAGCCCTAAAAACATTCAGTACTTC | CASSLGDSPKNIQYF | TRBD1 | TRBJ2-4 | TRBV5-1 | -
TGTGCCAGCAGCTTAGCCCCCGGGGACTACGAGCAGTACTTC | CASSLAPGDYEQYF | - | TRBJ2-7 | TRBV7-2 | -
TGTGCCAGCAGAAAAGCGGGGGGGTTTGCAGATACGCAGTATTTT | CASRKAGGFADTQYF | TRBD2 | TRBJ2-3 | TRBV6-6 | -
TGTGCCAGCACAGGGGGCGAAAACATTCAGTACTTC | CASTGGENIQYF | TRBD1 | TRBJ2-4 | TRBV2 | -
TGCGCCAGCAGCGCCTCCTCCGGGACAGGGTATTCACCCCTCCACTTT | CASSASSGTGYSPLHF | TRBD1 | TRBJ1-6 | TRBV5-1 | -
TGTGCCAGCAGTTGGTTCGACAGGGGTCGGGTAGAAGCTTTCTTT | CASSWFDRGRVEAFF | TRBD1 | TRBJ1-1 | TRBV6-2/TRBV6-3 | -
TGTGCCAGCAGTCGACTGCCAAGCGGGGGGCTTCCCCAAAAGCGCTCCTACGAGCAGTACTTC | CASSRLPSGGLPQKRSYEQYF | TRBD2 | TRBJ2-7 | TRBV27 | -
TGCGCCAGCAGCACGACAGGGGGCGCCTACGAGCAGTACTTC | CASSTTGGAYEQYF | TRBD1 | TRBJ2-7 | TRBV5-1 | -
TGTGCCAGCAGTGACCGGGTCCAAGAGACCCAGTACTTC | CASSDRVQETQYF | - | TRBJ2-5 | TRBV2 | -
TGTGCCAGCAGTTTAGGGTGGGGGGGAAATTCACCCCTCCACTTT | CASSLGWGGNSPLHF | - | TRBJ1-6 | TRBV27 | -
TGCGCCAGCAGCTATGGGACAGGGGGGGGCGAGACCCAGTACTTC | CASSYGTGGGETQYF | TRBD1 | TRBJ2-5 | TRBV5-1 | -
TGTGCCAGCAGCCGTAGAGAGGGCTTGGCTTTGGTAAAACTGTTTTTT | CASSRREGLALVKLFF | - | TRBJ1-4 | TRBV5-8 | -
TGCAGCGTTCAAGAACAGGGGGTCTATGGCTACACCTTC | CSVQEQGVYGYTF | TRBD1 | TRBJ1-2 | TRBV29-1 | -
TGTGCCAGCAGCGTCAGGGAGGACTATGGCTACACCTTC | CASSVREDYGYTF | - | TRBJ1-2 | TRBV9 | -
TGTGCCAGCAGCTTAGCACTGTCTCCAGATACGCAGTATTTT | CASSLALSPDTQYF | - | TRBJ2-3 | TRBV7-9 | -
TGTGCCAGCAGCGTATCTGGGGGCGGACGGGCGGTCTATGGCTACACCTTC | CASSVSGGGRAVYGYTF | - | TRBJ1-2 | TRBV9 | once
TGTGCCAGCAGCTTGGAACGGGGAAATCAGCCCCAGCATTTT | CASSLERGNQPQHF | - | TRBJ1-5 | TRBV5-5 | -
TGTGCCAGCAGCTTGAAGGACAGGGTTAATGAAAAACTGTTTTTT | CASSLKDRVNEKLFF | TRBD1 | TRBJ1-4 | TRBV5-4 | -
TGTGCCTGGAGTGGCGGCAGTAGCCAGCCCCAGCATTTT | CAWSGGSSQPQHF | - | TRBJ1-5 | TRBV30 | -
TGTGCCAGCAGCCCTCCGGGACTAGCGGGGCCGAACGTTGAGCAGTTCTTC | CASSPPGLAGPNVEQFF | TRBD2 | TRBJ2-1 | TRBV7-2 | -
TGTGCCAGCAGCGATAGCGGGGGGAGCTCCTACAATGAGCAGTTCTTC | CASSDSGGSSYNEQFF | TRBD2 | TRBJ2-1 | TRBV9 | -
TGTGCCAGCAGGAGGACAGAAAGAAGCTCCTACAATGAGCAGTTCTTC | CASRRTERSSYNEQFF | - | TRBJ2-1 | TRBV6-6 | once
TGTGCCATCAGTGACACTAGCGGGGGCTTCCCCACAGATACGCAGTATTTT | CAISDTSGGFPTDTQYF | TRBD2 | TRBJ2-3 | TRBV10-3 | -
TGTGCCAGCAGCGTAGGCGTTGTTTCAGGGGCCTCTGGAAACACCATATATTTT | CASSVGVVSGASGNTIYF | - | TRBJ1-3 | TRBV9 | -
TGTGCCAGCAGTGAAAACAGGGTCCCTCAGCCCCAGCATTTT | CASSENRVPQPQHF | - | TRBJ1-5 | TRBV6-1 | few
TGTGCCAGCAGCCATAGCACGGGGTACTATGGCTACACCTTC | CASSHSTGYYGYTF | - | TRBJ1-2 | TRBV3-1/TRBV3-2 | once
TGTGCCAGCAGCCGCCGGACAGAGAATGAAAAACTGTTTTTT | CASSRRTENEKLFF | - | TRBJ1-4 | TRBV7-9 | few
TGTGCCAGCAGCTTAGCGGGGATGGGGCAGGGCACAGATACGCAGTATTTT | CASSLAGMGQGTDTQYF | - | TRBJ2-3 | TRBV7-2 | -
TGTGCCAGCAGTCCGGGCGGGGGTGGAACCTACGAGCAGTACTTC | CASSPGGGGTYEQYF | TRBD2 | TRBJ2-7 | TRBV6-5 | -
TGTGCCAGCAGCTACCAGTCGGGGAGCGATCAGCCCCAGCATTTT | CASSYQSGSDQPQHF | - | TRBJ1-5 | TRBV7-2 | few
TGTGCCAGCAGTAGGGGTAACTCCTACAATGAGCAGTTCTTC | CASSRGNSYNEQFF | - | TRBJ2-1 | TRBV6-5 | -
TGCGCCAGCAGCCGCCCGTCTAGCGGGGGATACGAGCAGTACTTC | CASSRPSSGGYEQYF | TRBD2 | TRBJ2-7 | TRBV4-1 | -